Below, 18 T cell receptor beta chains from the same sample are listed, as sequenced in a study of glioma-infiltrating T cells. The iRepertoire nested amplicon-rescue multiplex PCR amplified TCR alpha and beta CDR3s from RNA. Via MiXCR, TCRdb re-called the multiplex PCR reads, giving one row per CDR3 protein. The sample consists of 300,000 to 450,000 distinct CDR3 sequences, 41% of them appearing once. Sequenced input: glioma tissue, nonneoplastic brain tissue, or PBMCs (not recorded which). Receptor source: a human donor with low-grade glioma or glioblastoma, undergoing nonglioma brain surgery, or in good health (not recorded which).

The chain combines TRBV27 with TRBJ1-2; 8 nucleotides match TRBD1. V trimming: 0 bases; J trimming: 3 bases; junction bases outside the gene matches: 3. Germline loops: CDR1 MNHEY, CDR2 SMNVEV (reference sequence). The CDR3 totals 15 residues. CDR3 amino acids: CASSLSPGGDYGYTF. Here the CDR3 DNA reads TGTGCCAGCAGTTTATCCCCAGGGGGCGACTATGGCTACACCTTC.

This sequence joins TRBV28 and TRBJ2-7; 7 bases match TRBD1. Trimming cost V 5 bases and J 6 bases; bases outside gene matches: 10. CDR3 length equals 14 residues. Germline values: CDR1 MDHEN, CDR2 SYDVKM. In nucleotides, the CDR3 is TGTGCCAGCAGTCCTCCGACAGGGTCGAGCGAGCAGTACTTC. As protein: CASSPPTGSSEQYF.

This clonotype appeared a few times. The rearrangement joins TRBV7-2 to TRBJ1-4; unclear D gene. The V gene's germline CDR1 is SGHTA and CDR2 FQGNSA. V shed 3 bases and J shed 6 bases, with 5 bases lying between them. This CDR3 is 12 amino acids long. This chain's CDR3 is CASSLGYEKLFF. The CDR3 DNA is TGTGCCAGCAGCTTGGGGTATGAAAAACTGTTTTTT. Supplemented by reference TRBV7-2 and TRBJ1-4, the full variable domain reads GAGVSQSPSNKVTEKGKDVELRCDPISGHTALYWYRQSLGQGLEFLIYFQGNSAPDKSGLPSDRFSAERTGGSVSTLTIQRTQQEDSAVYLCASSLGYEKLFFGSGTQLSVL.

This clonotype was seen a handful of times. This rearrangement joins TRBV6-5 to TRBJ2-1; D may be TRBD2 (6 bases). The CDR3 runs to 14 residues. V shed 9 bases and J shed 8 bases, with 20 bases lying between them. Germline CDR1 and CDR2: MNHEY and SVGAGI. In nucleotides, the CDR3 is TGTGCCAGTTGGCCAGTGGGAGGCGGAGATGAGCAGTTCTTC. Translation gives CASWPVGGGDEQFF.

The rearrangement links TRBV3-1 to TRBJ1-2, with unresolved D. Trimming removed 1 base from V and 8 bases from J, with 14 bases in between. CDR3 length: 14 amino acids. CDR1 is LGHDT, CDR2 YNNKEL, per germline (reference sequence). The CDR3 sequence is CASSQGTVLWGYTF. Here the CDR3 DNA reads TGTGCCAGCAGCCAAGGGACCGTCCTTTGGGGCTACACCTTC.

The V call is TRBV7-9, the J call TRBJ2-7; TRBD1 is a possible D gene (6 bases). V dropped 2 bases and J dropped 2 bases, with 16 bases sitting between them. Germline V CDR1 and CDR2: SEHNR, FQNEAQ (reference sequence). This CDR3 is 16 amino acids long. CDR3 in amino acids: CASSLSWTDQTYEQYF. As DNA, the CDR3 is TGTGCCAGCAGCTTATCTTGGACAGACCAGACCTACGAGCAGTACTTC.

The chain links TRBV27 to TRBJ2-5; TRBD1 matches 8 bases. Germline V CDR1 and CDR2: MNHEY, SMNVEV (reference sequence). The CDR3 has 15 residues. Trimming removed 8 bases from V and 4 bases from J; junction bases left unmatched: 12. CDR3 nucleotide sequence: TGTGCCAGCTCACCACCGAGCGGACAGGGAGAGACCCAGTACTTC. It encodes CASSPPSGQGETQYF.

The CDR3 here is CSAPGQGIGELFF. The CDR3 DNA sequence: TGCAGTGCACCGGGACAGGGGATCGGGGAGCTGTTTTTT. The chain joins TRBV20-1 to TRBJ2-2; 10 bases line up with TRBD1. J lost 7 bases, V lost 6 bases, and 5 bases had no gene match. Germline V gene data show CDR1 as DFQATT and CDR2 as SNEGSKA (reference sequence). This CDR3 contains 13 residues.

This clonotype was detected ten times or more. The rearrangement joins TRBV20-1 to TRBJ1-1; D might be TRBD1 (6 bases). CDR3 size: 13 residues. CDR1 and CDR2 (germline): DFQATT, SNEGSKA (reference sequence). V was cut by 3 bases and J by 3 bases, with 11 bases left in between. DNA of the CDR3: TGCAGTGCTAGTGGGGACAAGTACACTGAAGCTTTCTTT. It is translated as CSASGDKYTEAFF.

The rearrangement links TRBV27 to TRBJ2-3; possibly TRBD2 for D (6 bases). CDR1 and CDR2 from the germline V gene are MNHEY and SMNVEV (reference sequence). V was cut by 5 bases and J by 3 bases, with 24 bases left in between. The CDR3 sequence is 18 residues long. CDR3 sequence (DNA): TGTGCCAGCAGTCCCGCCCGGGTTAGCGGAATCACAACAGATACGCAGTATTTT. Translated, it gives CASSPARVSGITTDTQYF.

This clonotype was observed a few times. This sequence joins TRBV7-2 and TRBJ2-7, with 8 bases lining up with TRBD2. This CDR3 is 14 amino acids long. V was pared by 3 bases and J by 3 bases, with 4 bases of the junction left unmatched. Germline V lookup: CDR1 SGHTA, CDR2 FQGNSA. This CDR3 reads CASSFRAGVYEQYF. Written as DNA, the CDR3 is TGTGCCAGCAGCTTCAGAGCGGGAGTCTACGAGCAGTACTTC.

With regard to this clonotype: This CDR3 fails to terminate in the conserved phenylalanine or tryptophan, so it likely reflects a read error. This chain links TRBV12-3 or TRBV12-4 with TRBJ2-5, with 13 bases that match TRBD2. V was clipped by 7 bases and J by 3 bases; unmatched bases: 14. The length of the CDR3 is 18 residues. Written as DNA, the CDR3 is TGTGCCAGCACCCTGTCCCGGACTAGCGGGAGATTCGAAGAGACCCAGTACTCC. It translates to CASTLSRTSGRFEETQYS.

The chain carries TRBV19 and TRBJ1-4; maybe TRBD1 (6 bases). V was trimmed by 10 bases and J by 2 bases, leaving 14 bases between them. The CDR3 has 14 residues. Germline lookup yields CDR1 LNHDA and CDR2 SQIVND (reference sequence). This CDR3 is CATSPTGTNEKLFF. In DNA, the CDR3 is TGTGCCACCTCGCCTACAGGGACTAATGAAAAACTGTTTTTT.

In the case of this clonotype: Being one base from a much bigger clone, this may be a read error. V usage is TRBV2 and J usage is TRBJ1-2, with D tentatively TRBD1 (5 bases). This CDR3 contains 13 residues. Trimming took 11 bases from V and 4 from J, leaving 17 bases between them. Germline V gene lookup returns CDR1 SNHLY and CDR2 FYNNEI. CDR3 bases: TGTGCCGGCGGAACGACAGTGGGCTATGGCTACACCTTC. Amino acid sequence: CAGGTTVGYGYTF.

At least ten counts were recorded for this clonotype. CDR3 DNA sequence: TGCAGTGCTTCGGAAGCGGGAAGCACAGATACGCAGTATTTT. Translating gives CSASEAGSTDTQYF. The chain combines TRBV20-1 with TRBJ2-3; 7 bases are shared with TRBD2. The V gene end was trimmed by 5 bases and the J gene end by 0 bases; junction bases not matched to a gene: 5. This CDR3 comprises 14 residues. Germline lookup yields CDR1 DFQATT and CDR2 SNEGSKA (reference sequence).

This CDR3 reads CSVVRSYTDTQYF. DNA for the CDR3: TGCAGCGTTGTACGGTCATACACAGATACGCAGTATTTT. V usage is TRBV29-1 and J usage is TRBJ2-3; D remains ambiguous. V lost 4 bases and J 2 bases, leaving 10 bases between the germline ends. The CDR3 totals 13 residues. In germline, CDR1 is SQVTM, CDR2 ANQGSEA.

The chain links TRBV7-9 to TRBJ2-7, with no clear D. The CDR3 has 14 residues. CDR1 and CDR2 from the germline V gene are SEHNR and FQNEAQ (reference sequence). The V end was cut by 3 bases, the J end by 4 bases, with 13 bases between. The CDR3 spells CASSLPAGDYEQYF. The CDR3 region has the DNA TGTGCCAGCAGCTTGCCAGCTGGGGATTACGAGCAGTACTTC.

The chain has TRBV28 and TRBJ2-1; the D is unclear. Germline-derived CDR1 and CDR2 are MDHEN and SYDVKM. The CDR3 is 16 amino acids. The V end was cut by 2 bases, the J end by 0 bases, with 11 bases between. Written as DNA, the CDR3 is TGTGCCAGCAGTTTACCAGACCCGAGCTCCTACAATGAGCAGTTCTTC. Its translation: CASSLPDPSSYNEQFF.